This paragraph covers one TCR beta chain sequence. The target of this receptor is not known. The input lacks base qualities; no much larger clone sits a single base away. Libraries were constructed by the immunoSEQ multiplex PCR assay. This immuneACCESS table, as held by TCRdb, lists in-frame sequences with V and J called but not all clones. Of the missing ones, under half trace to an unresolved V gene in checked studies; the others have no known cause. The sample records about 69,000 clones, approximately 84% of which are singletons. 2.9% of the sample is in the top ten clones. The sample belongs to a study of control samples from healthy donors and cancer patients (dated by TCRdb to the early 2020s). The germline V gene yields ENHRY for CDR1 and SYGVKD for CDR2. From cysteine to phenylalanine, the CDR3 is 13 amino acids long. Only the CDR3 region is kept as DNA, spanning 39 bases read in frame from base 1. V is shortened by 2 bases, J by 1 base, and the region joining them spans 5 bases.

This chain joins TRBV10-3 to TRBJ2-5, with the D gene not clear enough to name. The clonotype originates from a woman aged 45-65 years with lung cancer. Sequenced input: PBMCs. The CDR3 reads CAISEVFQETQYF. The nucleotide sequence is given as TGTGCCATCAGTGAGGTCTTCCAAGAGACCCAGTACTTC.